This TCR beta chain comes out of a study of CD4+ T cells in melanoma. The study's findings and limits: A reported correlation linked neoantigen-specific CD4+ T cells to CD8+, macrophage and B cell function.

About this clone itself: Antigen unknown.

The protocol was immunoSEQ multiplex PCR, while the TCRdb copy is restricted to in-frame clones and leaves out a portion. The sample includes under 10,000 clones, 73% of them seen just once. The CDR3 runs 13 residues. The V gene lost 2 bases and the J gene lost 3 bases, with 8 bases spanning the gap. Germline CDR1 is MDHEN and CDR2 is SYDVKM. Material for sequencing was cells from a culture (not recorded whether cultured in vitro). The gene calls are TRBV28 and TRBJ2-7; unclear D gene. This clonotype was sampled from a human donor with melanoma. The CDR3 nucleotides are TGTGCCAGCAGTTTAGTACAGAGCTACGAGCAGTACTTC. Translating it yields CASSLVQSYEQYF.